Below, one T cell receptor beta chain is given with its context. Its target is not known. This sample stems from a study of cytomegalovirus exposure and HLA in healthy donors. Regarding the study as a whole: Several top significant clusters appeared, in a later analysis, to be linked to common viral pathogens.

Primers for the PCR totalled 60 Vbeta and 13 Jbeta. Generated by immunoSEQ multiplex PCR, the TCRdb table keeps only in-frame clones and is missing some. The table has some 190,000 clones, around 88% seen once; the top ten hold under 2%. The clonotype originates from a man aged 35 to 55 in good health and CMV-seropositive. The source material was PBMCs.

The CDR3 reads CASSQQGTEAFF. CDR3 DNA sequence: TGTGCCAGCAGCCAACAGGGTACTGAAGCTTTCTTT. This chain joins TRBV7-8 and TRBJ1-1; D may be TRBD1 (6 bases). The CDR3 is 12 residues long. Germline V gene sequence: CDR1 SGHVS, CDR2 FQNEAQ. Trimming took 5 bases from V and 5 from J, leaving 9 bases between them. The whole variable domain, filled in from reference TRBV7-8 and TRBJ1-1, reads GAGVSQSPRYKVAKRGQDVALRCDPISGHVSLFWYQQALGQGPEFLTYFQNEAQLDKSGLPSDRFFAERPEGSVSTLKIQRTQQEDSAVYLCASSQQGTEAFFGQGTRLTVV.